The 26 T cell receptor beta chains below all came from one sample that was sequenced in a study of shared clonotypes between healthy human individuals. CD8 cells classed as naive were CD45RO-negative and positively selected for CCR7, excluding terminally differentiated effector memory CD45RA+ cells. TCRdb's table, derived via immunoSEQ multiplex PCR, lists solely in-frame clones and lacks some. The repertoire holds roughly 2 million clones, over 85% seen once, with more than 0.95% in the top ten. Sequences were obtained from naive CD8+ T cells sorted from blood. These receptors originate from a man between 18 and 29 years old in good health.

CDR3 nucleotides: TGTGCCAGCAGTCCCAGGGGGCTGGGAGAGACCCAGTACTTC. The encoded protein is CASSPRGLGETQYF. The chain uses TRBV28 and TRBJ2-5, with 8 bases fitting TRBD1. The CDR3 is 14 amino acids. The germline gives CDR1 MDHEN, CDR2 SYDVKM. V trimming: 5 bases; J trimming: 4 bases; junction bases outside the gene matches: 6.

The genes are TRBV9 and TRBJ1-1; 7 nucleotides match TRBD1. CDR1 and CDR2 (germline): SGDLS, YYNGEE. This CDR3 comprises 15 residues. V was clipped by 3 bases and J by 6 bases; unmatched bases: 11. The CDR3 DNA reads TGTGCCAGCAGCGCGACAGGGATCCAAGGGTCTGAAGCTTTCTTT. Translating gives CASSATGIQGSEAFF.

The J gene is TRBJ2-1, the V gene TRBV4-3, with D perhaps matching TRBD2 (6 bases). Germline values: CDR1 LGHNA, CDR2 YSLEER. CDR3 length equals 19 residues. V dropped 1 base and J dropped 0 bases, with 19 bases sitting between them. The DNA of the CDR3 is TGCGCCAGCAGCCAAGTGGCTACTATGGCGGGGAGCTCCTACAATGAGCAGTTCTTC. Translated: CASSQVATMAGSSYNEQFF.

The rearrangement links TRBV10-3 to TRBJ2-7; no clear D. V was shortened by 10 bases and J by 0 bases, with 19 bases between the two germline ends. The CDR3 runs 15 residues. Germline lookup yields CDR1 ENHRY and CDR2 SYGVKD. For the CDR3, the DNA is TGTGCCACCTCCACAGTGTCCATCCCCTCCTACGAGCAGTACTTC. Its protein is CATSTVSIPSYEQYF.

CDR3 in DNA: TGCAGCGTTGGTTTGTCCGGGGAGCTGTTTTTT. It codes for CSVGLSGELFF. The J gene is TRBJ2-2, the V gene TRBV29-1; D uncertain. CDR3 length: 11 residues. CDR1 is SQVTM and CDR2 is ANQGSEA in the germline V gene. V was shortened by 4 bases and J by 6 bases, with 6 bases between the two germline ends.

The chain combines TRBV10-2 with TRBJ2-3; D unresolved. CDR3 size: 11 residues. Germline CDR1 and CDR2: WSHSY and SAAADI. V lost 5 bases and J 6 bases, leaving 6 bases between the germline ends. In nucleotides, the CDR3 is TGCGCCAGCAGTCCTATTGATACGCAGTATTTT. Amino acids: CASSPIDTQYF.

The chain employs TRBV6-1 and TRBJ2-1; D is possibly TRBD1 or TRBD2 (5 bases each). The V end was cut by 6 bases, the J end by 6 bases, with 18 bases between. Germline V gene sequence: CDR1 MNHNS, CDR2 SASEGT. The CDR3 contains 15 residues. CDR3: CASRPSRGALNEQFF. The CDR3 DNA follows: TGTGCCAGCAGGCCGTCCAGAGGGGCTCTCAATGAGCAGTTCTTC.

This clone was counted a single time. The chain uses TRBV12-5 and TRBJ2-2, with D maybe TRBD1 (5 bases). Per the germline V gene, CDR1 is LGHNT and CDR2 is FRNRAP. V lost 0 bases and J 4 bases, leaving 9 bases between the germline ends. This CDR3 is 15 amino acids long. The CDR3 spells CASGLVLRGTGELFF. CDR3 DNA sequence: TGTGCTAGTGGTTTGGTACTAAGGGGCACCGGGGAGCTGTTTTTT.

This CDR3 is CASSLAPGDRAYEQYF. DNA of the CDR3: TGTGCCAGCAGCTTAGCCCCGGGGGACAGGGCCTACGAGCAGTACTTC. This chain uses TRBV7-6 with TRBJ2-7; 9 nucleotides align to TRBD1. Unmatched junction bases numbered 5, after V lost 0 bases and J lost 2 bases. The V gene's germline CDR1 is SGHVS and CDR2 FNYEAQ. The CDR3 runs to 16 residues.

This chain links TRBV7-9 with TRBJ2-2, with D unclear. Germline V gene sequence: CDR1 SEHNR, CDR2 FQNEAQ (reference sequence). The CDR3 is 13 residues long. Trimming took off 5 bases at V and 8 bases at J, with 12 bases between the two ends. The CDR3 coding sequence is TGTGCCAGCAGCCCCCCGGGTGTAGGGGAGCTGTTTTTT. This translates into CASSPPGVGELFF.

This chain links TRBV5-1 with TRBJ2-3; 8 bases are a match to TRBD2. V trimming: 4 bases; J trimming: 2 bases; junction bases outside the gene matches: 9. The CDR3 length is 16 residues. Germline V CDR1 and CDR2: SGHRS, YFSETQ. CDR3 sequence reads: CASSLALAGVTDTQYF. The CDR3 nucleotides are TGCGCCAGCAGCCTAGCTCTAGCGGGTGTCACAGATACGCAGTATTTT. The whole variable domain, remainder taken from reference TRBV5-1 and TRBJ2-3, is KAGVTQTPRYLIKTRGQQVTLSCSPISGHRSVSWYQQTPGQGLQFLFEYFSETQRNKGNFPGRFSGRQFSNSRSEMNVSTLELGDSALYLCASSLALAGVTDTQYFGPGTRLTVL.

The CDR3 DNA sequence: TGTGCCAGCAGTTTACGTGGGAGGGCCGGGACAGATACGCAGTATTTT. Its translation: CASSLRGRAGTDTQYF. This chain uses TRBV27 with TRBJ2-3, with 7 nucleotides matching TRBD2. J lost 3 bases, V lost 2 bases, and 8 bases had no gene match. The CDR3 covers 16 residues. Germline lookup yields CDR1 MNHEY and CDR2 SMNVEV (reference sequence).

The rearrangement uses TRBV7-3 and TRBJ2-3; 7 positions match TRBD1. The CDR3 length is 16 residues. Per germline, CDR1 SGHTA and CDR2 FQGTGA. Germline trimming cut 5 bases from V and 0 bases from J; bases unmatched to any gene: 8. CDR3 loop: CASSEDRTASTDTQYF. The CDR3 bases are TGTGCCAGCAGCGAGGACAGGACAGCTAGCACAGATACGCAGTATTTT.

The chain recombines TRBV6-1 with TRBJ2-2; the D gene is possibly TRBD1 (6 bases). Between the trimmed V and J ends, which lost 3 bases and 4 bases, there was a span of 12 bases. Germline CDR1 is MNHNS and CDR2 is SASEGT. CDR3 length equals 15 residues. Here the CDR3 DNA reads TGTGCCAGCAGTGATACCTTGGACAGCACCGGGGAGCTGTTTTTT. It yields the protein CASSDTLDSTGELFF.

CDR3 bases: TGTGCCAGCAGCTCAGTGGGACTAGGAGTGAACAATGAGCAGTTCTTC. It yields the protein CASSSVGLGVNNEQFF. V and J are TRBV7-2 and TRBJ2-1; TRBD2 matches at 8 bases. CDR1 SGHTA and CDR2 FQGNSA come from the germline V gene. The CDR3 spans 16 residues. The V and J ends lost 4 bases and 5 bases, in that order; junction bases with no gene match: 10.

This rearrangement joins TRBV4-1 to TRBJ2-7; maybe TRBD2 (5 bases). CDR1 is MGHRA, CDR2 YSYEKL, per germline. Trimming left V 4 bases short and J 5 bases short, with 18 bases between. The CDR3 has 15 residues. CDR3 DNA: TGCGCCAGCAGCCCAGGAGGTGGTAGGCTCAACGAGCAGTACTTC. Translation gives CASSPGGGRLNEQYF.

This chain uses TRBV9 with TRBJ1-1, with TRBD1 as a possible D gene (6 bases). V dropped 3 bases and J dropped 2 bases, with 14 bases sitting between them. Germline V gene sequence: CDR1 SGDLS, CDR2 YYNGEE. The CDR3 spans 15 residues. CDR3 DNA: TGTGCCAGCAGCGCGGACAGAGAATCTAACACTGAAGCTTTCTTT. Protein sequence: CASSADRESNTEAFF.

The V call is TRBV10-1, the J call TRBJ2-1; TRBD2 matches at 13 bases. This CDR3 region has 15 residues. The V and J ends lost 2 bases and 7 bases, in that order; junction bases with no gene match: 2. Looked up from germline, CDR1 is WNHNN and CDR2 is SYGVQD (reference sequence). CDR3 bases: TGCGCCAGCAGTGAGACTAGCGGGGGGGCGAATGAGCAGTTCTTC. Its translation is CASSETSGGANEQFF.

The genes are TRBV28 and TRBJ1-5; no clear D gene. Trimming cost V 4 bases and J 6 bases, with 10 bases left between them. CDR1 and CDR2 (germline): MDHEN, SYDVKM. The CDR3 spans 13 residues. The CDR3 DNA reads TGTGCCAGCAGTTATTTCCTGGGTCAGCCCCAGCATTTT. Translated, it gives CASSYFLGQPQHF.

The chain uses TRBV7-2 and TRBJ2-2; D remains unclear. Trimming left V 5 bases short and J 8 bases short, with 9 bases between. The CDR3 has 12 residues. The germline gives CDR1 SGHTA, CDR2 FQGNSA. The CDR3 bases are TGTGCCAGCAGCCCCTCAGAAGGGGAGCTGTTTTTT. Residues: CASSPSEGELFF.

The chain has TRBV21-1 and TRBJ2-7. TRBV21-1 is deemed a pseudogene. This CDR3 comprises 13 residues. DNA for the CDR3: TGTGCCAGCACCTTTTATGGGCAGGGGACTCCAGACTTC. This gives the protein CASTFYGQGTPDF.

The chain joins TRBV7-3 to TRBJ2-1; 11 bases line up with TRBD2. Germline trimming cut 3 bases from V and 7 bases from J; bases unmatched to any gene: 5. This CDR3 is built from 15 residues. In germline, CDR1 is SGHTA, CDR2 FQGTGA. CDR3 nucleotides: TGTGCCAGCAGCTTGGACGGGACTAGCGGAAATGAGCAGTTCTTC. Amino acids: CASSLDGTSGNEQFF.

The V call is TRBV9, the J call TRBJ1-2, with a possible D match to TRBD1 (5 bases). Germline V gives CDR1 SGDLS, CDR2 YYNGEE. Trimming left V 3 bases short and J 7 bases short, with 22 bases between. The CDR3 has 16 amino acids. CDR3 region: CASSASRTPQMLGYTF. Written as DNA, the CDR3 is TGTGCCAGCAGCGCGAGCCGGACACCTCAAATGCTTGGCTACACCTTC.

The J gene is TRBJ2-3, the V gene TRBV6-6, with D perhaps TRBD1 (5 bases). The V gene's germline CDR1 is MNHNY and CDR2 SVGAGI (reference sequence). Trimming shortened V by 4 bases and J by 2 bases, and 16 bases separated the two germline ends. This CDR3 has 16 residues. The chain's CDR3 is CASSSLREGPTDTQYF. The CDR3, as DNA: TGTGCCAGCAGTTCTCTCAGGGAAGGTCCCACAGATACGCAGTATTTT.

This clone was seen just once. The chain's CDR3 is CASSSREAQETQYF. The CDR3 DNA reads TGTGCCAGCAGTAGCCGGGAGGCCCAAGAGACCCAGTACTTC. This sequence joins TRBV27 and TRBJ2-5, with TRBD2 matching 7 bases. V gave up 5 bases and J gave up 1 base; unmatched junction bases: 4. CDR1 and CDR2 (germline): MNHEY, SMNVEV (reference sequence). The CDR3 is 14 residues long.

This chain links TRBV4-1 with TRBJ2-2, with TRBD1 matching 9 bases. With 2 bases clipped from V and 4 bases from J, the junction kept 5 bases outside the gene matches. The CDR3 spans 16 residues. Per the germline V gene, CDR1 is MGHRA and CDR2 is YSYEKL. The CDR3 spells CASSQKGTGITGELFF. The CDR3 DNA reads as TGCGCCAGCAGCCAAAAAGGGACAGGGATCACCGGGGAGCTGTTTTTT.